The clone carrying this T cell receptor (beta chain) qualifies as medium-sized. Its antigen is not identified. The sample is drawn from a study of vaccination and CD4 T cells after COVID-19. Treatment: approximately nine-day PBMC culture with coronavirus spike peptide pools or control peptides (ViraFEST assay). CD4+ T cells that had been cultured provided DNA sequenced with the Oncomine TCR Beta short-read assay. TCRdb re-analysed the PCR reads in MiXCR, keeping a single row per CDR3 protein. The table shows fewer than 15,000 distinct CDR3 sequences, with more than 45% occurring only once. The clonotype was recovered from a human donor who had recovered from COVID-19. The sequenced sample was CD4+ T cells from blood, cultured in vitro.

The chain's CDR3 is CASSEGQGTGELFF. CDR3 bases: TGTGCCAGCAGTGAGGGACAGGGCACCGGGGAGCTGTTTTTT. The chain links TRBV6-4 to TRBJ2-2; 9 nucleotides line up with TRBD1. The V segment lost 3 bases and the J segment 4 bases; nucleotides outside the gene matches: 0. Germline CDR1 is MRHNA and CDR2 is SNTAGT. The CDR3 sequence is 14 residues long.